This T cell receptor (beta chain) was documented in a study of immune cell composition in non-small cell lung cancer listed by TCRdb under 2017. Looking at the study overall: Histologic subtype, mostly lung adenocarcinoma or squamous cell carcinoma, was determined with H&E together with p63, CK5, Napsin A and TTF-1 immunohistochemistry. TCR-beta sequencing (Adaptive Biotechnologies) was performed on some 35 paired NSCLC tumour and non-adjacent lung specimens plus 26 tumour-only specimens. Supplementary cohort #1 consisted of roughly 11 lung adenocarcinoma cases with paired tumour/lung TCR-beta sequencing and with TIL populations generated to assess tumour reactivity. The subtype comparisons left out a handful of tumour specimens with TCR-beta data because those specimens were rare histological subtypes.

The full study reports these points: In under twelve adenocarcinoma cases, maximal tumour-associated clone frequency correlated strongly with TIL tumour reactivity, whereas overall clonality did not. Lung squamous cell carcinoma tumours had significantly higher Top 10 clone scores and productive clonality than lung adenocarcinoma tumours. No significant correlation was found between tumour TCR-beta clonality and smoking pack-years. Tumour-associated clones >0.5% were found in nearly half of NSCLC cases, namely in approximately 36% of adenocarcinomas versus 75% of squamous carcinomas. Only about 9 cases were included in the reactivity cohort, and sequence sharing between tumour-reactive clones and the dominant in vivo tumour-associated clones was not shown.

From frozen aliquots of unsorted single-cell suspensions, genomic DNA was isolated using the QIAamp DNA kit. The tumour samples consisted of surgically resected non-small cell lung cancer tissue. Tissues arrived within 2 hours of resection and were immediately processed into single-cell suspensions. Tissue was broken up mechanically, digested enzymatically with DNase I, collagenase I and hyaluronidase for 30 to 35 minutes at 37 degrees C, and then filtered and RBC-lysed. With regard to this clone: This clone's antigen is unknown. Base-call qualities are not available, and no considerably larger clone is one nucleotide away.

V is clipped by 5 bases and J by 7 bases, and the sequence between their germline boundaries is 14 bases long. According to the germline V gene, CDR1 reads SGHAT and CDR2 reads FQNNGV. The cysteine opens and the phenylalanine closes a CDR3 of 13 amino acids. CDR3 DNA only is kept here, 39 bases in frame from base 1. A two-step multiplex PCR amplified TCR-beta CDR3 regions from genomic DNA, and the second step of the PCR added Illumina-compatible adaptors. TCR-beta immunosequencing was carried out on an Illumina platform through the commercial immunoSEQ service. The authors' pipeline ran thus. Repertoires were described by productive clonality and by Top 10 Clones, which is the percentage of T-cell templates coming from the ten most frequent sequences. Values for productive clonality spanned 0 to 1, where a value of 1 indicated a monoclonal population. Tumour-associated clones were defined as sequences comprising at least 0.1% of tumour T-cell templates but absent from matched non-adjacent lung, identified via log10 scatter plots. Student's t-tests were used for two-group comparisons, ANOVA was used for stages, and linear regression was used for relationships, with analyses conducted in GraphPad Prism7 and R. The clones in this table, taken by TCRdb from immuneACCESS, are in-frame only. Not every clone is retained; where verified, under half of the shortfall comes from an unresolved V gene, and the cause of the rest is unknown. That table furnishes V, J and clone size, whereas the DNA furnished D and trimming. The sample includes 2,500 to 4,000 clones, with roughly 86% observed a single time. The ten largest clones take up 8% to 8.5% of the sample.

Here the chain combines TRBV11-2 and TRBJ1-2, with the D gene uncertain. The TCR sequence derives from a human donor with non-small cell lung cancer. The sequenced sample consisted of lung tumor tissue. CDR3 region: CASSAVRVRGYTF. The DNA sequence is TGTGCCAGCAGCGCAGTCCGGGTCCGTGGCTACACCTTC.